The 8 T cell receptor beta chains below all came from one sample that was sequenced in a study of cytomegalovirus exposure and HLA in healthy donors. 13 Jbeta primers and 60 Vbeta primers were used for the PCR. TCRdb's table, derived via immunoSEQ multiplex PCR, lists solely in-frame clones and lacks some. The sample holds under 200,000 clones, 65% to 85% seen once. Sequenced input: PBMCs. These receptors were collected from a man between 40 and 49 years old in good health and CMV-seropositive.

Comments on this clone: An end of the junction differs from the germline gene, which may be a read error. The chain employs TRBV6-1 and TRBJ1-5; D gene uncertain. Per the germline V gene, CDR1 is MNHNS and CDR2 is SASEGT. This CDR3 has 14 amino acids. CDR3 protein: CASREGYSNQPQHF. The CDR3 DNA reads TGTGCCAGCAGGGAAGGTTATAGCAATCAGCCCCAGCATTTT.

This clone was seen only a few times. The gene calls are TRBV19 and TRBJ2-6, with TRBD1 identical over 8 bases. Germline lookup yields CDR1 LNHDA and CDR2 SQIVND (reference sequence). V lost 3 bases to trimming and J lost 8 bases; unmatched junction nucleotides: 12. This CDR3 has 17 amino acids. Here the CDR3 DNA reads TGTGCCAGTAGTATTATACCGCCTGGACAGGGCTCCAACGTCCTGACTTTC. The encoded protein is CASSIIPPGQGSNVLTF.

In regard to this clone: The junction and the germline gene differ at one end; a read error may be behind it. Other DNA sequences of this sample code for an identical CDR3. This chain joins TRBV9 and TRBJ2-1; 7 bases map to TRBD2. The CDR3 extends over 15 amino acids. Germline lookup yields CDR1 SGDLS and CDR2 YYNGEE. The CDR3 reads CASSEAGDSYNEQFF. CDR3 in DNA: TGCGCCAGCAGCGAGGCGGGAGATTCCTACAATGAGCAGTTCTTC. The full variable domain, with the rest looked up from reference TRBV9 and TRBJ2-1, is DSGVTQTPKHLITATGQRVTLRCSPRSGDLSVYWYQQSLDQGLQFLIQYYNGEERAKGNILERFSAQQFPDLHSELNLSSLELGDSALYFCASSEAGDSYNEQFFGPGTRLTVL.

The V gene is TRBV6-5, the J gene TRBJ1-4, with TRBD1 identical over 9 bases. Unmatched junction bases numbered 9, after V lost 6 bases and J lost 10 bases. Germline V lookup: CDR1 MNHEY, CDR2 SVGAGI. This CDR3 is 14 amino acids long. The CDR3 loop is CASSPGQGIGKLFF. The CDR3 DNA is TGTGCCAGCAGCCCTGGACAGGGGATAGGAAAACTGTTTTTT.

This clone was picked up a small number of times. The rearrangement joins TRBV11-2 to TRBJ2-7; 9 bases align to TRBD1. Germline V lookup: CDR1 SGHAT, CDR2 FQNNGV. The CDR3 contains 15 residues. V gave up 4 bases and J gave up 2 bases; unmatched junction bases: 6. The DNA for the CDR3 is TGTGCCAGCAGCTCGGCGGACAGGGGAACCTACGAGCAGTACTTC. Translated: CASSSADRGTYEQYF.

CDR3 nucleotides: TGTGCCAGCAGCCAGGGACAGATACAAGAGACCCAGTACTTC. Amino acid sequence: CASSQGQIQETQYF. This rearrangement joins TRBV7-9 to TRBJ2-5; 7 positions match TRBD1. The CDR3 is made up of 14 amino acids. The V gene end was trimmed by 5 bases and the J gene end by 2 bases; junction bases not matched to a gene: 5. Germline CDR1 is SEHNR and CDR2 is FQNEAQ (reference sequence).

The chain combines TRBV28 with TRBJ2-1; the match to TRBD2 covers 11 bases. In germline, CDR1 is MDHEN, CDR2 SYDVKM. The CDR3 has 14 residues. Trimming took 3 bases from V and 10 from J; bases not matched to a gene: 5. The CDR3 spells CASSFSGRAGEQFF. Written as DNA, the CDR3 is TGTGCCAGCAGTTTTAGCGGGAGGGCCGGCGAGCAGTTCTTC.

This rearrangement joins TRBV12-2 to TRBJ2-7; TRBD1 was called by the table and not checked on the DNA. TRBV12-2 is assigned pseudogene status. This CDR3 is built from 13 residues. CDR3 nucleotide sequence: TGTGCAAGTCGCTTGGGGCTAGACTACGAGCAGTACTTC. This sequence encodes CASRLGLDYEQYF.